This note documents a single TCR beta chain sequence. Its specificity is unknown. This sample was taken from a study of cytomegalovirus exposure and HLA in healthy donors. Whole-study results and caveats: Among TCR beta chains, those listed as cytomegalovirus-associated numbered more than 150.

Generated by immunoSEQ multiplex PCR, the TCRdb table keeps only in-frame clones and is missing some. The data hold 100,000 to 150,000 clones, with roughly 89% observed a single time. The CDR3 runs to 15 residues. Trimming pared 4 bases from V and 0 bases from J, leaving 12 bases between. Germline V gives CDR1 SGHNT, CDR2 YYREEE (reference sequence). The sequence derives from a woman younger than 30 in good health and CMV-seronegative. The sequenced sample was PBMCs. The chain carries TRBV5-4 and TRBJ2-3; D unclear. The CDR3 coding sequence is TGTGCCAGCAGCACCTCCACCGGGAGCACAGATACGCAGTATTTT. The encoded protein is CASSTSTGSTDTQYF.